The 6 T cell receptor beta chains reported below all come from one sample, sequenced in a study of blood T cells in healthy people across ages. The second PCR ran about 7 to 12 cycles with a sample-barcoded 5' primer and J-beta primers. TCRdb fed the 5' RACE reads into MiXCR, producing one record per CDR3 protein. The sample consists of 600,000 to 1,000,000 distinct CDR3 sequences, around 25% of them appearing once. This sample was shared with a second study, whose subject was T cells of mothers and their children.

Sequencing input: blood. The receptors originated from a boy between 5 and 17 years old in good health.

The rearrangement uses TRBV7-2 and TRBJ2-5, with D perhaps matching TRBD1 (6 bases). V gave up 6 bases and J gave up 3 bases, with 11 bases separating them. The germline V gene has CDR1 SGHTA and CDR2 FQGNSA. This CDR3 has 13 amino acids. The DNA for the CDR3 is TGTGCCAGCAGGGGGACATGGGAAGAGACCCAGTACTTC. It is translated as CASRGTWEETQYF. The entire variable domain, with the rest obtained from reference TRBV7-2 and TRBJ2-5, is as follows: GAGVSQSPSNKVTEKGKDVELRCDPISGHTALYWYRQSLGQGLEFLIYFQGNSAPDKSGLPSDRFSAERTGGSVSTLTIQRTQQEDSAVYLCASRGTWEETQYFGPGTRLLVL.

This chain connects TRBV20-1 to TRBJ2-5; 8 nucleotides agree with TRBD2. The tail of the sequence fits TRBJ2-1 better, so the J call may be wrong. CDR1 is DFQATT, CDR2 SNEGSKA, per germline (reference sequence). The CDR3 is 18 residues long. The CDR3 coding sequence is TGCAGTGCTCGCGACCTCGAGGGCGGGGGGATATCCTACAATGAGCAGTTCTTC. It translates to CSARDLEGGGISYNEQFF.

This clonotype occurred a few times. The V call is TRBV12-3 or TRBV12-4, the J call TRBJ2-7; a possible D gene is TRBD2 (6 bases). The V and J ends lost 5 bases and 2 bases respectively, with 13 bases between them. The CDR3 covers 14 residues. CDR3 amino acids: CASSPSWGAYEQYF. CDR3 DNA: TGTGCCAGCAGTCCAAGCTGGGGGGCCTACGAGCAGTACTTC.

This clonotype was seen a handful of times. The rearrangement uses TRBV27 and TRBJ2-2; D may match TRBD1 or TRBD2 (6 bases each). Looked up from germline, CDR1 is MNHEY and CDR2 is SMNVEV (reference sequence). The CDR3 has 15 amino acids. The V and J ends lost 3 bases and 5 bases respectively, with 13 bases between them. The CDR3, as DNA: TGTGCCAGCAGTTTGGAGGGAAGGGGGACCGGGGAGCTGTTTTTT. This codes for CASSLEGRGTGELFF.

This chain joins TRBV4-2 and TRBJ2-1; 9 bases are a match to TRBD2. The germline CDR1 and CDR2 sequences are LGHNA and YNFKEQ. Unmatched junction bases numbered 15, after V lost 8 bases and J lost 7 bases. The CDR3 is 16 residues long. CDR3 DNA sequence: TGTGCCAGCCACGCGGCGGGAGGGCCGATGACTAATGAGCAGTTCTTC. Amino acid sequence: CASHAAGGPMTNEQFF.

This chain joins TRBV19 and TRBJ1-5; possible D gene TRBD1, 5 bases. Trimming pared 8 bases from V and 2 bases from J, leaving 13 bases between. The CDR3 extends over 14 amino acids. Germline assignment: CDR1 LNHDA and CDR2 SQIVND (reference sequence). The CDR3 nucleotides are TGTGCCAGTCAAGTGCAGGGCGGCAATCAGCCCCAGCATTTT. It specifies CASQVQGGNQPQHF.